This TCR beta chain was recorded in a study of cytomegalovirus exposure and HLA in healthy donors. Across the study: Researchers found that more than 70% of about 400 genotyped donors fell within the Caucasian-associated ancestry cluster. Findings and limits, study-wide: With later analysis, a missense DCLRE1C variant became linked to TCR beta V- and J-gene trimming.

Remarks on this clone: Its matching antigen is unknown.

This CDR3 has 16 amino acids. The J segment lost 4 bases and the V segment lost 3 bases, leaving 9 bases of the junction unmatched. Germline V gene lookup returns CDR1 MGHRA and CDR2 YSYEKL. 60 Vbeta and 13 Jbeta primers were used in PCR. Sequenced by immunoSEQ multiplex PCR; TCRdb stores in-frame clones only, minus some. In the table there are under 90,000 clones, 70% to 85% of which are singletons. This rearrangement joins TRBV4-1 to TRBJ1-2; 9 nucleotides align to TRBD1. The specimen sequenced was PBMCs. The receptor comes from a woman aged 35 to 49 in good health and CMV-seronegative. The CDR3: CASSQDDRGKAYGYTF. The CDR3 coding sequence is TGCGCCAGCAGCCAGGATGACAGGGGGAAGGCCTATGGCTACACCTTC.